The 13 T cell receptor beta chains reported below all come from one sample, sequenced in a study of sequential checkpoint blockade in melanoma (dated by TCRdb to about 2019). The method was the immunoSEQ multiplex PCR assay. Imported from immuneACCESS, the table was reduced by TCRdb to in-frame sequences with V and J called. These copies leave out some clones; in studies compared against another copy, an unresolved V gene accounts for under half, and the cause of the remainder is not known. Recorded for this sample are some 11,000 clones; 55% to 70% of them occurred a single time. Jointly, the top ten make up around 30% of the sample. The treatment or condition label of this sample denotes: randomized to nivolumab then ipilimumab (arm A) or the reverse (arm B). Sequenced material: CD8+ T cells sorted from blood (inferred from file names), taken from a patient given nivolumab and ipilimumab in sequence. The receptors shown here come from a human donor with melanoma.

This chain joins TRBV7-8 and TRBJ2-5; perhaps TRBD1 as D (5 bases). This CDR3 comprises 15 residues. Trimming removed 1 base at V and 2 bases at J, with 11 bases between. Germline lookup yields CDR1 SGHVS and CDR2 FQNEAQ. The DNA for the CDR3 is TGTGCCAGCAGCTTAGACACAGGCCTACAAGAGACCCAGTACTTC. Protein product: CASSLDTGLQETQYF.

The V and J genes are TRBV21-1 and TRBJ1-3; the table gives TRBD1 as D, unverified against the DNA. TRBV21-1 is a documented pseudogene. The CDR3 spans 19 residues. CDR3 residues: CASSKAGDRVTSSGNTIYF. CDR3 nucleotide sequence: TGTGCCAGCAGCAAAGCAGGGGACAGGGTAACCAGCTCTGGAAACACCATATATTTT.

The chain has TRBV4-3 and TRBJ2-7; 9 positions match TRBD1. Germline-derived CDR1 and CDR2 are LGHNA and YSLEER. The CDR3 has 15 residues. J lost 3 bases, V lost 4 bases, and 7 bases had no gene match. DNA of the CDR3: TGCGCCAGCAGCCTAGGCCTGGACAGGGGCTACGAGCAGTACTTC. Its translation: CASSLGLDRGYEQYF.

V usage is TRBV15 and J usage is TRBJ2-1; TRBD1 agrees at 10 bases. The CDR3 is 14 amino acids. The germline CDR1 and CDR2 sequences are LNHNV and YYDKDF (reference sequence). The V segment lost 3 bases and the J segment 7 bases; nucleotides outside the gene matches: 3. Written as DNA, the CDR3 is TGTGCCACCAGCAGGGAGGACAGGGGGAATGAGCAGTTCTTC. Amino acid sequence: CATSREDRGNEQFF.

The chain has TRBV27 and TRBJ1-2; 7 bases fit TRBD1. With V trimmed by 5 bases and J by 5 bases, 14 bases remained unmatched. Germline CDR1 is MNHEY and CDR2 is SMNVEV (reference sequence). CDR3 length: 16 amino acids. CDR3 region: CASSPYPTGTIYGYTF. The CDR3 coding sequence is TGTGCCAGCAGTCCATACCCGACAGGGACCATTTATGGCTACACCTTC.

The chain has TRBV6-4 and TRBJ2-3, with 7 bases identical to TRBD1. V lost 6 bases and J lost 2; bases outside the gene matches: 2. The CDR3 runs to 13 residues. Germline loops: CDR1 MRHNA, CDR2 SNTAGT. CDR3 in DNA: TGTGCCAGCAGCAAGGGGGCCACAGATACGCAGTATTTT. Its translation is CASSKGATDTQYF.

The chain links TRBV19 to TRBJ1-5; the D gene is possibly TRBD1 (6 bases). This CDR3 spans 17 amino acids. Per germline, CDR1 LNHDA and CDR2 SQIVND (reference sequence). V was clipped by 3 bases and J by 6 bases, with 21 bases between them. The CDR3 DNA is TGTGCCAGTAGTATGTTCCCCGCAGACAGGATCCGTCAGCCCCAGCATTTT. It translates to CASSMFPADRIRQPQHF.

This clone was counted only a few times. This chain connects TRBV7-8 to TRBJ2-5; possibly TRBD2 for D (7 bases). The J call could be wrong; TRBJ2-7 is a better fit for the DNA end. CDR3 length equals 16 residues. Germline-derived CDR1 and CDR2 are SGHVS and FQNEAQ. In nucleotides, the CDR3 is TGTGCCAGCAGCCAGAGGGGGGGACGGCTGACCTACGAGCAGTACTTC. This translates into CASSQRGGRLTYEQYF.

V and J are TRBV5-6 and TRBJ2-7; 7 nucleotides agree with TRBD2. The CDR3 runs to 16 residues. Trimming cost V 0 bases and J 3 bases; bases outside gene matches: 9. The germline gives CDR1 SGHDT, CDR2 YYEEEE. The CDR3 DNA is TGTGCCAGCAGCTTGGATTCTAGCGGACAAGGCTACGAGCAGTACTTC. The encoded protein is CASSLDSSGQGYEQYF.

This chain connects TRBV10-1 to TRBJ2-7; TRBD1 aligns across 8 bases. The CDR3 covers 14 residues. J lost 3 bases, V lost 1 base, and 2 bases had no gene match. CDR1 is WNHNN and CDR2 is SYGVQD in the germline V gene (reference sequence). CDR3 in amino acids: CASSELTGGYEQYF. The CDR3 nucleotides are TGCGCCAGCAGTGAGTTAACAGGGGGCTACGAGCAGTACTTC.

The rearrangement links TRBV19 to TRBJ2-7; the match to TRBD2 covers 10 bases. Per the germline V gene, CDR1 is LNHDA and CDR2 is SQIVND (reference sequence). V trimming: 1 base; J trimming: 5 bases; junction bases outside the gene matches: 11. This CDR3 has 17 amino acids. CDR3 in DNA: TGTGCCAGTAGTATAGCCCTAGCGGGGGCCTATGGGGACGAGCAGTACTTC. Its translation is CASSIALAGAYGDEQYF.

The chain combines TRBV9 with TRBJ2-2, with D perhaps matching TRBD2 (7 bases). V was pared by 3 bases and J by 5 bases, with 23 bases between. Germline V gene data show CDR1 as SGDLS and CDR2 as YYNGEE. CDR3 length: 18 residues. DNA of the CDR3: TGTGCCAGCAGCGCCACGAGGGGGGGGCGGGAGAGGACCGGGGAGCTGTTTTTT. The encoded protein is CASSATRGGRERTGELFF.

This clone was seen just once. The rearrangement uses TRBV7-2 and TRBJ2-3, with TRBD2 as a possible D gene (6 bases). CDR3 size: 14 residues. CDR1 and CDR2 (germline): SGHTA, FQGNSA. V was clipped by 0 bases and J by 15 bases, with 19 bases between them. The CDR3 bases are TGTGCCAGCAGCTTAGCATTAGGAGGGCCCAGTTGTTATTTT. Amino acid sequence: CASSLALGGPSCYF.